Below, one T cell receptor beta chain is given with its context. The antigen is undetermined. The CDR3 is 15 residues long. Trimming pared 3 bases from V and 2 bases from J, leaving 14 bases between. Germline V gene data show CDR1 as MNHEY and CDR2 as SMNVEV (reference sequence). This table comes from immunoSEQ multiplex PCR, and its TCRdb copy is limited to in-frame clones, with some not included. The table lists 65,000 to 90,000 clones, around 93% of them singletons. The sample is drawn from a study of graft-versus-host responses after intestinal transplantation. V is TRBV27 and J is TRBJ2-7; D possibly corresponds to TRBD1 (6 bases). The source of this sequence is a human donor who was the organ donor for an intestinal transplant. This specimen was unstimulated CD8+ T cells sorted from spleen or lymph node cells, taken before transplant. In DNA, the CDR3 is TGTGCCAGCAGTTTTACCGGGACACTCACCTACGAGCAGTACTTC. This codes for CASSFTGTLTYEQYF.